This record covers a single T cell receptor beta chain. Its target is unknown. The data originate from a study of chemoradiotherapy in HPV16-positive cancers. Study summary: Candidate HPV-specific clones and shared TCR motifs came from two HPV16-positive patients. Study-wide results and limits: Non-HPV-specific T cells did not expand in tumors during treatment, whereas candidate HPV-specific clones and E7-related motifs did.

In germline, CDR1 is SGDLS, CDR2 YYNGEE. The length of the CDR3 is 13 residues. Between the trimmed V and J ends, which lost 0 bases and 4 bases, there was a span of 7 bases. Profiling relied on immunoSEQ multiplex PCR, and the TCRdb table lists in-frame clones only, not all of them. The sample records fewer than 2,000 clones, about 80% being singletons. The starting material was tumor tissue, obtained from a patient who underwent chemoradiotherapy. This TCR was sampled from a human donor with HPV-associated anogenital cancer. J is TRBJ1-1 and V is TRBV9; D is unclear. The CDR3 region is CASSVGLATEAFF. The CDR3 coding sequence is TGTGCCAGCAGCGTAGGGTTGGCCACTGAAGCTTTCTTT.